This TCR beta chain was observed in a study of T cell responses to AZD1222 COVID-19 vaccine. Study-level results: Among vaccine-associated CD4 TCRs, coverage spanned spike, with dominance at 160-218 and 743-854. Per reports, nearly half of all spike-specific TCRs target regions that are unmutated in variants. Repertoire sampling occurred only after the peak T cell response. Possibly, clonal diversity was underestimated; donors were largely white British and included more females.

As regards this clone: The antigen is unknown.

Clones were read by immunoSEQ multiplex PCR, and TCRdb kept only the in-frame ones, dropping some. The sample includes about 150,000 clones, approximately 94% seen only once; the top ten take around 1.3%. V gave up 6 bases and J gave up 12 bases, with 15 bases separating them. This CDR3 region has 11 residues. Germline V lookup: CDR1 DFQATT, CDR2 SNEGSKA (reference sequence). Sequenced material: peripheral blood, taken on day 0 of AZD1222 vaccination. This chain uses TRBV20-1 with TRBJ2-1; D possibly corresponds to TRBD2 (5 bases). The sequence derives from an adult in good health. The CDR3: CSARTFVSQFF. The CDR3 nucleotides are TGCAGTGCCCGGACTTTTGTGTCGCAGTTCTTC.